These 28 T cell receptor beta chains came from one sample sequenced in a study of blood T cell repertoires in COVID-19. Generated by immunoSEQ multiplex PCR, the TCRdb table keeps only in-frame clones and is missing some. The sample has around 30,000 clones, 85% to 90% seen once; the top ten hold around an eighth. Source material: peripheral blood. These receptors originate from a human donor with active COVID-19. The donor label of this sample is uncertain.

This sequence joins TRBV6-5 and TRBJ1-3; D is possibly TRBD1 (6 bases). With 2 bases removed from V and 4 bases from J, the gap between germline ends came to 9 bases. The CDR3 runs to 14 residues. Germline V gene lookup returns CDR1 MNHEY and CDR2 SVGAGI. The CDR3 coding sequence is TGTGCCAGCAGTTACGGGCAGGGGGGAAACACCATATATTTT. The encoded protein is CASSYGQGGNTIYF.

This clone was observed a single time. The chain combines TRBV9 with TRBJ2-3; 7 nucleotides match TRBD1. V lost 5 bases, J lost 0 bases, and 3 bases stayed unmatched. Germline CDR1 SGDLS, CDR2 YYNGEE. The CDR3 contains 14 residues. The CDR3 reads CASRGGSSTDTQYF. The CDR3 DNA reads TGTGCCAGCAGAGGGGGCTCTAGCACAGATACGCAGTATTTT.

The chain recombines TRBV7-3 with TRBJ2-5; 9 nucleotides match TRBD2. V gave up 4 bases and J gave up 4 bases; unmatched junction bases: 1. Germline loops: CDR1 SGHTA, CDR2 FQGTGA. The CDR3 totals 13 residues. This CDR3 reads CASSSGLAETQYF. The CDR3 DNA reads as TGTGCCAGCAGCTCGGGACTAGCAGAGACCCAGTACTTC.

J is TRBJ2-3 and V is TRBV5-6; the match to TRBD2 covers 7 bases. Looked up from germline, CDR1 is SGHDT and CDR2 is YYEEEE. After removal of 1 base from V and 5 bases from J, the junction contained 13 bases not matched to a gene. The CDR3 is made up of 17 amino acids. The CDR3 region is CASSLFLLSGVRDTQYF. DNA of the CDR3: TGTGCCAGCAGCTTGTTCTTGTTGAGCGGGGTCCGAGATACGCAGTATTTT.

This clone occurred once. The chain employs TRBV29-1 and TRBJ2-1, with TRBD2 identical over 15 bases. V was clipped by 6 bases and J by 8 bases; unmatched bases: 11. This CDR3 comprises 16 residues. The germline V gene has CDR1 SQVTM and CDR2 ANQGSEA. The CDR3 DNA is TGCAGCGTGAGAAAGGGACTAGCGGGGGGCGAGTATGAGCAGTTCTTC. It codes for CSVRKGLAGGEYEQFF.

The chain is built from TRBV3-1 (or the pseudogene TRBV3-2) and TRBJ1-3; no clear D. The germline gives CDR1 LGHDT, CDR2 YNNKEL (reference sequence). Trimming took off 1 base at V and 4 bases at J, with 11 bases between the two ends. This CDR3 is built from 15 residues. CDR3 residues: CASSQGGTKGNTIYF. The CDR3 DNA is TGTGCCAGCAGCCAAGGAGGAACAAAGGGAAACACCATATATTTT.

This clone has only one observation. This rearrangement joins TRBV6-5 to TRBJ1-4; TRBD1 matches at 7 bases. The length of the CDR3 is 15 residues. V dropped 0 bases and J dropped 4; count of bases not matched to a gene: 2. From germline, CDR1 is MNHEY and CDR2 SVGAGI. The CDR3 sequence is CASSYSAGGNEKLFF. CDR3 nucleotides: TGTGCCAGCAGTTACTCGGCAGGGGGTAATGAAAAACTGTTTTTT.

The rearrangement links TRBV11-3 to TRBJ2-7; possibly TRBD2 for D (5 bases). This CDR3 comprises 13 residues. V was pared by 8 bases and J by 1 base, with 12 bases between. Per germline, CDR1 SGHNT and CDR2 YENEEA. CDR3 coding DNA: TGTGCCAGCTCCCTTAGCGCTTCCTACGAGCAGTACTTC. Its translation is CASSLSASYEQYF.

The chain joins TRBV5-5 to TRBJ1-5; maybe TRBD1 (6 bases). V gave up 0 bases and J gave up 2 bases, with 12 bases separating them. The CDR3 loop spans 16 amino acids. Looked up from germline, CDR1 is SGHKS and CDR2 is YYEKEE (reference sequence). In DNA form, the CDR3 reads TGTGCCAGCAGCTTGGGACAGGACATCGGCAATCAGCCCCAGCATTTT. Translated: CASSLGQDIGNQPQHF.

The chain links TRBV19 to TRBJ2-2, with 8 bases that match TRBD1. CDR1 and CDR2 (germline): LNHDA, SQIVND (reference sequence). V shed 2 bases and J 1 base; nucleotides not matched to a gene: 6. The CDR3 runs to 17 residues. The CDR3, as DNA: TGTGCCAGTAGTATAAATTTGGGACAGGAGAACACCGGGGAGCTGTTTTTT. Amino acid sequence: CASSINLGQENTGELFF.

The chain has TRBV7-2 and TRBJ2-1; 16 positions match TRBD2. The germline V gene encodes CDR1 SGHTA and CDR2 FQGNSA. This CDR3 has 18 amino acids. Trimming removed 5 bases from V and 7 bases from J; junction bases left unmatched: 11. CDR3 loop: CASSLEGLAGGPWNEQFF. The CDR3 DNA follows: TGTGCCAGCAGCCTCGAGGGACTAGCGGGGGGGCCTTGGAATGAGCAGTTCTTC.

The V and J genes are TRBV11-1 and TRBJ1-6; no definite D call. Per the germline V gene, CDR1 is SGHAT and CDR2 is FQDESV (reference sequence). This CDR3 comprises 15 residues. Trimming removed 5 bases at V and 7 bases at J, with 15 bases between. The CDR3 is CASSQDLTGNSPLHF. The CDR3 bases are TGTGCCAGCAGCCAGGACCTCACGGGGAATTCACCCCTCCACTTT.

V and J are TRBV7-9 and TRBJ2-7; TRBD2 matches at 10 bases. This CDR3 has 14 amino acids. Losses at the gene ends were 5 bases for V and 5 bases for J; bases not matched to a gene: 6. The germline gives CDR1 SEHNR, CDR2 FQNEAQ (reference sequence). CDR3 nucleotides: TGTGCCAGCAGCCCATGGACTAGCGGCAACGAGCAGTACTTC. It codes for CASSPWTSGNEQYF.

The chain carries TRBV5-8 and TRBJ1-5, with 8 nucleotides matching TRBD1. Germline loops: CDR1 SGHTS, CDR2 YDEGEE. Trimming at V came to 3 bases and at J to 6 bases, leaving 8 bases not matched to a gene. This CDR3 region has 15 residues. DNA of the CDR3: TGTGCCAGCAGCTGGGTGCAGGGGGCCTCTCAGCCCCAGCATTTT. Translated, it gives CASSWVQGASQPQHF.

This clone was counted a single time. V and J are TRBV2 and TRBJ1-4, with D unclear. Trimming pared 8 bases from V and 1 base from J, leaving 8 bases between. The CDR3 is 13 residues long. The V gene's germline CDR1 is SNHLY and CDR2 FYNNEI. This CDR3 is CASRRVTNEKLFF. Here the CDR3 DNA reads TGTGCCAGCCGTCGGGTAACTAATGAAAAACTGTTTTTT.

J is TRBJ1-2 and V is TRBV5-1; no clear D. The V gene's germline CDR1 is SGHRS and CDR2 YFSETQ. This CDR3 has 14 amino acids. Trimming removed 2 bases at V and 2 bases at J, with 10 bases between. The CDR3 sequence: CASSLDPGNYGYTF. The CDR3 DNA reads TGCGCCAGCAGCTTAGATCCGGGGAACTATGGCTACACCTTC.

CDR3 sequence reads: CASSGSGRTQYF. DNA of the CDR3: TGTGCCAGCAGTGGAAGCGGAAGAACGCAGTATTTT. The chain links TRBV6-4 to TRBJ2-3; D is possibly TRBD2 (5 bases). CDR1 is MRHNA and CDR2 is SNTAGT in the germline V gene. This CDR3 has 12 residues. The V end was cut by 4 bases, the J end by 9 bases, with 11 bases between.

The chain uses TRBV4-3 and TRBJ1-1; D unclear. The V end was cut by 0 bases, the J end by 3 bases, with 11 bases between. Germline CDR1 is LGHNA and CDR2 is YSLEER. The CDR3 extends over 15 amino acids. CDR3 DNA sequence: TGCGCCAGCAGCCAAGATGGAGGGATCTACACTGAAGCTTTCTTT. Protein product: CASSQDGGIYTEAFF.

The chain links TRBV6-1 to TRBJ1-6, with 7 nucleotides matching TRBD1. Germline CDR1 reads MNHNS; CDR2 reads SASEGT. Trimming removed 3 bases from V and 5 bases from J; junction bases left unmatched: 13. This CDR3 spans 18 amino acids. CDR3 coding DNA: TGTGCCAGCAGTGACGAAGGGGGCCAACGCCATAATAATTCACCCCTCCACTTT. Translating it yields CASSDEGGQRHNNSPLHF.

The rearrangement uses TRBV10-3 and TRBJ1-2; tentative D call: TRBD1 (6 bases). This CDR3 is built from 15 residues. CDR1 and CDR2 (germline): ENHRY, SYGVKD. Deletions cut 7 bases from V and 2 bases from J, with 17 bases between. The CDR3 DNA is TGTGCCATCACAGGGGCTCCAGGTCAGAACTATGGCTACACCTTC. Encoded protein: CAITGAPGQNYGYTF.

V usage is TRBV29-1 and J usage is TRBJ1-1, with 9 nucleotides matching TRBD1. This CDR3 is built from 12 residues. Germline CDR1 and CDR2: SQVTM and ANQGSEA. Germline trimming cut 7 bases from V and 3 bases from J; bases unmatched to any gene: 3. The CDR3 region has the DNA TGCAGCGCCAGACAGGGGGACACTGAAGCTTTCTTT. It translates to CSARQGDTEAFF. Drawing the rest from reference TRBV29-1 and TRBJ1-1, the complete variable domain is SAVISQKPSRDICQRGTSLTIQCQVDSQVTMMFWYRQQPGQSLTLIATANQGSEATYESGFVIDKFPISRPNLTFSTLTVSNMSPEDSSIYLCSARQGDTEAFFGQGTRLTVV.

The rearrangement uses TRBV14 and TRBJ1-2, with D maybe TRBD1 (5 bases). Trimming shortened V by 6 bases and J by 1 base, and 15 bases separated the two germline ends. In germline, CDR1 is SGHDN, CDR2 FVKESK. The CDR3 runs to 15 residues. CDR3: CASRRSGGINYGYTF. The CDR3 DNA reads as TGTGCCAGCAGACGGTCGGGGGGAATTAACTATGGCTACACCTTC.

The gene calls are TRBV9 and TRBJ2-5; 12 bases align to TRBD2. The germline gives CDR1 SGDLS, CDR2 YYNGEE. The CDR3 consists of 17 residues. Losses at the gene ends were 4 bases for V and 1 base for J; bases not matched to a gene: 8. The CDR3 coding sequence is TGTGCCAGCAGCCCTTCTTTGACTAGCGGGGGCCAAGAGACCCAGTACTTC. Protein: CASSPSLTSGGQETQYF.

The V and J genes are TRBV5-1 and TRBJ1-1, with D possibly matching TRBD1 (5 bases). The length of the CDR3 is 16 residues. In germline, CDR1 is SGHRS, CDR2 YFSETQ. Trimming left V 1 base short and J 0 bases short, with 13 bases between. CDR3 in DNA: TGCGCCAGCAGCTTGTTTGCAGCGGGGCTGAACACTGAAGCTTTCTTT. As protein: CASSLFAAGLNTEAFF.

CDR3 region: CATVTGPGNYGYTF. The CDR3 region has the DNA TGTGCCACCGTGACAGGGCCGGGTAACTATGGCTACACCTTC. The chain combines TRBV10-3 with TRBJ1-2; 7 nucleotides align to TRBD1. Germline V gene lookup returns CDR1 ENHRY and CDR2 SYGVKD. V was pared by 10 bases and J by 1 base, with 9 bases of the junction left unmatched. The CDR3 is 14 residues long.

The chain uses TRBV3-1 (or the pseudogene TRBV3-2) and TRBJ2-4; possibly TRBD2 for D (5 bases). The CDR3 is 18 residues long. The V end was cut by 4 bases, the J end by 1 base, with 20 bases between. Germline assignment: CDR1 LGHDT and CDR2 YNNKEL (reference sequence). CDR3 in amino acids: CASSRKTSGTLAKNIQYF. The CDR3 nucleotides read TGTGCCAGCAGCCGAAAGACCTCGGGAACGTTGGCCAAAAACATTCAGTACTTC.

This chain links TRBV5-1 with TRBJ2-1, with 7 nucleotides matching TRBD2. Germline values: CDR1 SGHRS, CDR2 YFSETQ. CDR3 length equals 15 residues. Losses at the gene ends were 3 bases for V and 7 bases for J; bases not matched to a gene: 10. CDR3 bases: TGCGCCAGCAGCTCCGCTAGCGGTGCCTTGAATGAGCAGTTCTTC. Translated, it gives CASSSASGALNEQFF.

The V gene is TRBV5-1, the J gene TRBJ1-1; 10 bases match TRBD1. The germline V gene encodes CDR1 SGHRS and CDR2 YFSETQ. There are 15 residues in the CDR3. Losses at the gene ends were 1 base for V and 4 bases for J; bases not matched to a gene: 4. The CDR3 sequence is CASSLSGTGVTEAFF. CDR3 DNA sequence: TGCGCCAGCAGCTTGTCCGGGACAGGGGTCACTGAAGCTTTCTTT.